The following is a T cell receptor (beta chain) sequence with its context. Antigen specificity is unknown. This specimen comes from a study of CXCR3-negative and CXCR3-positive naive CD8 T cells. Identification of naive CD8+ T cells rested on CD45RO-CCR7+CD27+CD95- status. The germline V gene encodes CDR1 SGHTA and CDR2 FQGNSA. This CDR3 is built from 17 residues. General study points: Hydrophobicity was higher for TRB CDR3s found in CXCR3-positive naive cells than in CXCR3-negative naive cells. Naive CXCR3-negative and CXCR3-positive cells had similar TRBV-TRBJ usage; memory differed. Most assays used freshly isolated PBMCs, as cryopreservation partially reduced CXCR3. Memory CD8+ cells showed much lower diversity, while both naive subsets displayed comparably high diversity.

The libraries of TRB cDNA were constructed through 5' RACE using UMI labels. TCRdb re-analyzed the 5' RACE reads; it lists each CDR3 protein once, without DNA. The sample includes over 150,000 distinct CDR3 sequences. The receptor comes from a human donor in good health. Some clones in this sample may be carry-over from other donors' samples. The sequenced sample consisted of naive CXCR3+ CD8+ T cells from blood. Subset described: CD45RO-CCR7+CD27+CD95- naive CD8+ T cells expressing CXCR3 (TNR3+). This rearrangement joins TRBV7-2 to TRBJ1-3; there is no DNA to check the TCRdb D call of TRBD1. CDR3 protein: CASSPQGGSYPGNTIYF.